These 24 T cell receptor beta chains originate from one sample sequenced in a study of shared clonotypes between healthy human individuals. Profiled with immunoSEQ multiplex PCR; TCRdb holds only in-frame clones, not every one. In the table there are over 950,000 clones, 77% of which are singletons. The sequenced material came from memory CD4+ T cells from PBMCs. As for subset: CD45RA-negative fraction. These receptors were collected from a man younger than 30 in good health. Some clones in this sample may be carry-over from other donors' samples.

In this sample, this clone turned up once. The chain has TRBV28 and TRBJ2-5, with D possibly being TRBD2 (5 bases). In germline, CDR1 is MDHEN, CDR2 SYDVKM. The CDR3 is made up of 16 amino acids. V lost 2 bases to trimming and J lost 5 bases, with 18 bases between them. The CDR3 DNA follows: TGTGCCAGCAGTTTAGGCCTCCGAGGCGGCGGGGAGACCCAGTACTTC. Encoded protein: CASSLGLRGGGETQYF. Full variable domain (missing parts from reference TRBV28 and TRBJ2-5): DVKVTQSSRYLVKRTGEKVFLECVQDMDHENMFWYRQDPGLGLRLIYFSYDVKMKEKGDIPEGYSVSREKKERFSLILESASTNQTSMYLCASSLGLRGGGETQYFGPGTRLLVL.

The CDR3 coding sequence is TGTGCCAGCAGCTTAGGATCTGTCACAGATACGCAGTATTTT. It translates to CASSLGSVTDTQYF. The genes are TRBV7-8 and TRBJ2-3; D remains ambiguous. Deletions cut 1 base from V and 2 bases from J, with 7 bases between. The V gene's germline CDR1 is SGHVS and CDR2 FQNEAQ. This CDR3 is 14 amino acids long. The entire variable domain, with the rest obtained from reference TRBV7-8 and TRBJ2-3, is as follows: GAGVSQSPRYKVAKRGQDVALRCDPISGHVSLFWYQQALGQGPEFLTYFQNEAQLDKSGLPSDRFFAERPEGSVSTLKIQRTQQEDSAVYLCASSLGSVTDTQYFGPGTRLTVL.

The genes are TRBV6-5 and TRBJ2-7; D may be TRBD2 (6 bases). There are 14 residues in the CDR3. The V end lost 5 bases, the J end lost 4 bases, and 15 bases lay between the germline ends. CDR1 MNHEY and CDR2 SVGAGI come from the germline V gene. In DNA, the CDR3 is TGTGCCAGCAGTCGACTAGGCGGTACTTACGAGCAGTACTTC. Protein sequence: CASSRLGGTYEQYF.

This rearrangement joins TRBV29-1 to TRBJ2-2; 7 bases agree with TRBD2. The germline CDR1 and CDR2 sequences are SQVTM and ANQGSEA. The junction had 9 bases not matched to a gene; V was cut back by 4 bases and J by 7 bases. The CDR3 totals 14 residues. CDR3 bases: TGCAGCGTTGGGCCGACTAGCTCATACGGGGAGCTGTTTTTT. Translation: CSVGPTSSYGELFF.

Regarding this clone: Distinct nucleotide sequences in the sample also encode this CDR3. This chain joins TRBV5-1 and TRBJ2-2; 7 bases map to TRBD1. The CDR3 length is 15 residues. V dropped 0 bases and J dropped 3; count of bases not matched to a gene: 2. Germline CDR1 reads SGHRS; CDR2 reads YFSETQ. The chain's CDR3 is CASSLAQGDTGELFF. CDR3 DNA sequence: TGCGCCAGCAGCTTGGCCCAGGGGGACACCGGGGAGCTGTTTTTT.

This chain's CDR3 is CASSATMGTGGIGETQYF. The CDR3 DNA follows: TGTGCCAGCAGCGCCACGATGGGGACAGGGGGCATCGGAGAGACCCAGTACTTC. The chain is built from TRBV5-6 and TRBJ2-5; 12 bases agree with TRBD1. Germline lookup yields CDR1 SGHDT and CDR2 YYEEEE. Trimming took 4 bases from V and 4 from J; bases not matched to a gene: 14. CDR3 length: 18 residues.

The gene calls are TRBV11-3 and TRBJ2-7; no clear D gene. This CDR3 is built from 13 residues. CDR1 is SGHNT, CDR2 YENEEA, per germline. V lost 0 bases and J lost 5, with 8 bases in between. CDR3 bases: TGTGCCAGCAGCTTAGAGGTTAACCACGAGCAGTACTTC. As protein: CASSLEVNHEQYF.

In this sample, this clone turned up a few times. The rearrangement uses TRBV10-1 and TRBJ1-5; 7 bases align to TRBD1. The V gene end was trimmed by 7 bases and the J gene end by 1 base; junction bases not matched to a gene: 4. There are 14 residues in the CDR3. Germline lookup yields CDR1 WNHNN and CDR2 SYGVQD (reference sequence). The CDR3 region is CASNPGQSNQPQHF. The CDR3 coding sequence is TGCGCCAGCAACCCGGGACAGAGCAATCAGCCCCAGCATTTT.

Only a few counts were recorded for this clone. The chain links TRBV7-2 to TRBJ2-2; possible D gene TRBD2, 5 bases. CDR1 is SGHTA, CDR2 FQGNSA, per germline. CDR3 length equals 15 residues. The ends were cut back, 5 bases at V and 2 bases at J, with 12 bases in the middle. In nucleotides, the CDR3 is TGTGCCAGCAGCACCAGACTACTCAACACCGGGGAGCTGTTTTTT. Translation: CASSTRLLNTGELFF.

The CDR3 loop reads CASSQGPFYNQPQHF. The DNA of the CDR3 is TGTGCCAGCTCACAAGGACCCTTTTACAATCAGCCCCAGCATTTT. The V gene is TRBV18, the J gene TRBJ1-5; D not resolved. V lost 4 bases to trimming and J lost 3 bases, with 13 bases between them. The germline V gene encodes CDR1 KGHSH and CDR2 LQKENI. The CDR3 spans 15 residues.

The J gene is TRBJ2-2, the V gene TRBV7-9; D unclear. The CDR3 is made up of 16 amino acids. Deletions cut 6 bases from V and 4 bases from J, with 18 bases between. Germline V gene data show CDR1 as SEHNR and CDR2 as FQNEAQ (reference sequence). This CDR3 is CASRSRASRLTGELFF. CDR3 in DNA: TGTGCCAGCAGAAGTCGGGCGAGCCGCCTCACCGGGGAGCTGTTTTTT.

This clone has at least ten counts. V and J are TRBV28 and TRBJ2-3, with D unclear. Per germline, CDR1 MDHEN and CDR2 SYDVKM. Trimming removed 10 bases at V and 2 bases at J, with 7 bases between. The CDR3 contains 11 residues. The CDR3 reads CATGDTDTQYF. CDR3 nucleotides: TGTGCCACCGGCGACACAGATACGCAGTATTTT. Complete variable domain (other parts from reference TRBV28 and TRBJ2-3): DVKVTQSSRYLVKRTGEKVFLECVQDMDHENMFWYRQDPGLGLRLIYFSYDVKMKEKGDIPEGYSVSREKKERFSLILESASTNQTSMYLCATGDTDTQYFGPGTRLTVL.

The genes are TRBV27 and TRBJ1-2, with D perhaps matching TRBD1 (6 bases). Germline V gene sequence: CDR1 MNHEY, CDR2 SMNVEV (reference sequence). There are 13 residues in the CDR3. The V end lost 3 bases, the J end lost 11 bases, and 16 bases lay between the germline ends. The chain's CDR3 is CASSFLPGTLYTF. The CDR3 bases are TGTGCCAGCAGTTTTCTACCCGGGACACTGTACACCTTC.

V usage is TRBV6-1 and J usage is TRBJ2-1; D assignment may be TRBD1 or TRBD2 (5 bases each). The V gene's germline CDR1 is MNHNS and CDR2 SASEGT. Between the trimmed V and J ends, which lost 5 bases and 7 bases, there was a span of 15 bases. The CDR3 sequence is 14 residues long. This CDR3 is CASSPPAWGNEQFF. The DNA of the CDR3 is TGTGCCAGCAGTCCTCCGGCCTGGGGGAATGAGCAGTTCTTC.

V and J are TRBV6-4 and TRBJ2-3, with 9 bases that match TRBD1. The CDR3 is 15 residues long. The junction had 6 bases not matched to a gene; V was cut back by 8 bases and J by 0 bases. The germline V gene has CDR1 MRHNA and CDR2 SNTAGT. CDR3 residues: CASSGTGSSTDTQYF. The CDR3 DNA sequence: TGTGCCAGCTCGGGGACAGGGTCTAGCACAGATACGCAGTATTTT.

Regarding this clone: One base away lies a much larger clone, so this may be a sequencing read error. The V call is TRBV28, the J call TRBJ2-3; D not resolved. Trimming removed 8 bases at V and 2 bases at J, with 5 bases between. CDR3 length: 11 amino acids. In germline, CDR1 is MDHEN, CDR2 SYDVKM. The CDR3, as DNA: TGTGCCAGCCAGGCCACAGATACGCAGTATTTT. It encodes CASQATDTQYF. Variable domain in full (rest from reference TRBV28 and TRBJ2-3): DVKVTQSSRYLVKRTGEKVFLECVQDMDHENMFWYRQDPGLGLRLIYFSYDVKMKEKGDIPEGYSVSREKKERFSLILESASTNQTSMYLCASQATDTQYFGPGTRLTVL.

In DNA form, the CDR3 reads TGTGCCAGCAGCCTATACAGGGGGGTTGGGGCCAACGTCCTGACTTTC. This codes for CASSLYRGVGANVLTF. V is TRBV7-2 and J is TRBJ2-6; 8 nucleotides agree with TRBD1. Germline V gene lookup returns CDR1 SGHTA and CDR2 FQGNSA. The CDR3 consists of 16 residues. V shed 5 bases and J 3 bases; nucleotides not matched to a gene: 6.

J is TRBJ1-6 and V is TRBV28; 7 nucleotides align to TRBD1. Germline V gene data show CDR1 as MDHEN and CDR2 as SYDVKM. The CDR3 length is 16 residues. With 6 bases clipped from V and 3 bases from J, the junction kept 8 bases outside the gene matches. The CDR3: CASSHWQGGYNSPLHF. The CDR3 bases are TGTGCCAGCAGCCATTGGCAGGGGGGCTATAATTCACCCCTCCACTTT.

The V call is TRBV11-2, the J call TRBJ2-2, with unresolved D. The CDR3 extends over 16 amino acids. V lost 5 bases and J lost 4, with 17 bases in between. CDR1 and CDR2 (germline): SGHAT, FQNNGV. CDR3 region: CASSPRVGRGTGELFF. The DNA of the CDR3 is TGTGCCAGCAGCCCGAGAGTTGGGCGTGGCACCGGGGAGCTGTTTTTT.

Notes on this clone: This may stem from a read error, because a much larger clone lies one nucleotide away. This chain connects TRBV11-2 to TRBJ2-2, with a weak D call TRBD1 (6 bases). The CDR3 sequence is 16 residues long. V was shortened by 1 base and J by 0 bases, with 9 bases between the two germline ends. CDR1 is SGHAT and CDR2 is FQNNGV in the germline V gene. The DNA of the CDR3 is TGTGCCAGCAGCTTAGGGGCAGGGGCGAACACCGGGGAGCTGTTTTTT. Its translation is CASSLGAGANTGELFF.

J is TRBJ2-2 and V is TRBV2; the match to TRBD1 covers 8 bases. The V gene end was trimmed by 5 bases and the J gene end by 7 bases; junction bases not matched to a gene: 3. The CDR3 sequence is 13 residues long. Germline CDR1 is SNHLY and CDR2 is FYNNEI. The chain's CDR3 is CASSNRGVGELFF. CDR3 DNA sequence: TGTGCCAGCAGTAACAGGGGGGTCGGGGAGCTGTTTTTT.

This chain joins TRBV5-1 and TRBJ1-4; 10 bases map to TRBD1. The trim removed 0 bases at V and 0 bases at J, leaving 2 bases unmatched. The CDR3 covers 17 residues. The germline gives CDR1 SGHRS, CDR2 YFSETQ. Here the CDR3 reads CASSLAGTGATNEKLFF. In DNA, the CDR3 is TGCGCCAGCAGCTTGGCGGGGACAGGGGCAACTAATGAAAAACTGTTTTTT. Combining the CDR3 with reference TRBV5-1 and TRBJ1-4 gives the whole variable domain KAGVTQTPRYLIKTRGQQVTLSCSPISGHRSVSWYQQTPGQGLQFLFEYFSETQRNKGNFPGRFSGRQFSNSRSEMNVSTLELGDSALYLCASSLAGTGATNEKLFFGSGTQLSVL.

The genes are TRBV10-3 and TRBJ2-3; D is possibly TRBD1 (6 bases). Trimming shortened V by 2 bases and J by 6 bases, and 15 bases separated the two germline ends. This CDR3 contains 15 residues. CDR1 is ENHRY, CDR2 SYGVKD, per germline. The CDR3 bases are TGTGCCATCAGTGAGCGAAATACAGGGACCGATACGCAGTATTTT. Protein sequence: CAISERNTGTDTQYF.

In this sample, this clone turned up once. The gene calls are TRBV5-8 and TRBJ1-1, with a weak D call TRBD1 (5 bases). This CDR3 has 15 amino acids. Germline CDR1 is SGHTS and CDR2 is YDEGEE. V lost 4 bases and J 1 base, leaving 14 bases between the germline ends. The chain's CDR3 is CASSPGRGWNTEAFF. For the CDR3, the DNA is TGTGCCAGCAGCCCGGGTCGGGGGTGGAACACTGAAGCTTTCTTT.